A selection of T cell receptor beta chains follows, all from one sample in a study of blood T cells in healthy people across ages. TCRdb independently ran MiXCR on the 5' RACE reads; one entry per CDR3 protein. The table has about 1 million distinct CDR3 sequences, over 35% seen once. Sequenced sample: blood. These receptor sequences come from an older woman in good health. Each CDR3 is given with its conserved first and last residue. The D gene is left open where the match is weak. Some rows mark clone size as missing; the rest say once, few, many or name a class of expanded clone.

V	D	J	size	CDR3	DNA
TRBV29-1	NA	TRBJ2-4	NA	CSVEEMTGAKNIQYF	TGCAGCGTTGAAGAAATGACGGGGGCCAAAAACATTCAGTACTTC
TRBV29-1	NA	TRBJ2-3	NA	CSAGLVGDTQYF	TGCAGCGCGGGGCTGGTGGGAGATACGCAGTATTTT
TRBV6-1	TRBD2	TRBJ2-5	NA	CASRGTSGGPYQETQYF	TGTGCCAGCAGGGGGACTAGCGGGGGCCCATACCAAGAGACCCAGTACTTC
TRBV6-1	NA	TRBJ1-1	few	CASSEEVGTEAFF	TGTGCCAGCAGTGAAGAGGTTGGCACTGAAGCTTTCTTT
TRBV7-3	NA	TRBJ2-3	NA	CASSISGGTDTQYF	TGTGCCAGCAGCATTAGTGGGGGGACAGATACGCAGTATTTT
TRBV6-5	NA	TRBJ2-7	NA	CASSYSSPDLRHEQYF	TGTGCCAGCAGTTACTCGTCTCCCGACTTGCGGCACGAGCAGTACTTC
TRBV18	TRBD2	TRBJ2-1	NA	CASSPQTSGYEQFF	TGTGCCAGCTCCCCGCAGACTAGCGGTTATGAGCAGTTCTTC
TRBV4-2	TRBD2	TRBJ2-7	many	CASSLRLAGDEQYF	TGTGCCAGCAGCCTCCGACTAGCGGGAGATGAGCAGTACTTC
TRBV3-1	TRBD1	TRBJ2-7	few	CASSLGQARNEQYF	TGTGCCAGCAGCCTGGGACAGGCTAGGAACGAGCAGTACTTC
TRBV15	NA	TRBJ2-4	NA	CATSRVGAYGQYF	TGTGCCACCAGCAGAGTGGGCGCCTACGGGCAGTACTTC
TRBV28	NA	TRBJ1-1	once	CASSFLTPGLMNTEAFF	TGTGCCAGCAGCTTTCTGACACCGGGACTCATGAACACTGAAGCTTTCTTT
TRBV7-3	TRBD2	TRBJ2-1	NA	CASSLTTQTSGRGNGQFF	TGTGCCAGCAGCTTAACAACCCAGACTAGCGGGAGGGGGAACGGGCAGTTCTTC
TRBV5-1	NA	TRBJ2-5	few	CASSSVRSSQETQYF	TGCGCCAGCAGCTCGGTGCGGTCTAGCCAAGAGACCCAGTACTTC
TRBV5-1	NA	TRBJ2-7	few	CASSWAGGVLYEQYF	TGCGCCAGCAGCTGGGCGGGCGGGGTCCTATACGAGCAGTACTTC
TRBV27	NA	TRBJ2-3	few	CASSFTGGVTTDTQYF	TGTGCCAGCAGTTTTACGGGGGGCGTCACCACAGATACGCAGTATTTT
TRBV28	TRBD1	TRBJ2-7	few	CASRRTGYEQYF	TGTGCCAGCAGACGGACAGGCTACGAGCAGTACTTC
TRBV5-1	TRBD1	TRBJ2-7	few	CASSSGQSGAEQYF	TGCGCCAGCAGCTCGGGACAGAGCGGAGCCGAGCAGTACTTC
TRBV7-9	TRBD1	TRBJ2-6	NA	CASSSLDRAAGANVQTF	TGTGCCAGCAGCTCACTCGACAGGGCGGCTGGGGCCAACGTCCAGACTTTC
TRBV28	TRBD2	TRBJ2-1	NA	CASSPPGTREQFF	TGTGCCAGCAGCCCACCCGGGACTAGGGAACAGTTCTTC
TRBV6-5	NA	TRBJ2-7	once	CASNPPPWYEQYF	TGTGCCAGCAATCCCCCCCCGTGGTACGAGCAGTACTTC
TRBV20-1	NA	TRBJ2-5	NA	CSARLRVRQETQYF	TGCAGTGCCAGACTACGCGTACGGCAAGAGACCCAGTACTTC
TRBV11-2	NA	TRBJ2-5	NA	CASSLVSSVIRQETQYF	TGTGCCAGCAGCTTAGTGTCTAGCGTGATCCGCCAAGAGACCCAGTACTTC
TRBV7-2	NA	TRBJ1-2	NA	CASSLDPGANYGYTF	TGTGCCAGCAGCTTAGACCCAGGGGCTAACTATGGCTACACCTTC
TRBV12-3/TRBV12-4	TRBD1	TRBJ1-6	NA	CASSLVPDPTGVNSPLHF	TGTGCCAGCAGTTTAGTCCCAGATCCAACAGGGGTCAATTCACCCCTCCACTTT
TRBV28	NA	TRBJ1-5	NA	CASSSPGNQPQHF	TGTGCCAGCAGTTCCCCAGGGAATCAGCCCCAGCATTTT
TRBV27	NA	TRBJ2-7	few	CASGLWGYEQYF	TGTGCCAGCGGACTTTGGGGGTACGAGCAGTACTTC
TRBV5-1	NA	TRBJ2-7	NA	CASSLVGVLGYEQYF	TGCGCCAGCAGCTTGGTCGGGGTCCTGGGCTACGAGCAGTACTTC
TRBV27	NA	TRBJ1-2	NA	CASSYGQNNYGYTF	TGTGCCAGCAGTTACGGACAGAACAACTATGGCTACACCTTC
TRBV3-1	NA	TRBJ2-7	NA	CASSQGGGGQYEQYF	TGTGCCAGCAGCCAAGGGGGCGGGGGACAATACGAGCAGTACTTC
TRBV20-1	TRBD1	TRBJ2-1	NA	CSARGGTGLRRNEQFF	TGCAGTGCTAGAGGCGGGACAGGGTTACGGAGGAATGAGCAGTTCTTC
TRBV27	NA	TRBJ2-4	few	CASSLIRGVQNIQYF	TGTGCCAGCAGTTTGATCCGTGGGGTTCAAAACATTCAGTACTTC
TRBV6-1	NA	TRBJ1-1	NA	CASSPRMGRKFLNTEAFF	TGTGCCAGCAGTCCCCGGATGGGTAGAAAATTTCTGAACACTGAAGCTTTCTTT
TRBV7-9	TRBD2	TRBJ2-5	NA	CASSLIRTSGSQETQYF	TGTGCCAGCAGCTTAATTCGCACTAGCGGCTCCCAAGAGACCCAGTACTTC
TRBV28	NA	TRBJ1-4	once	CASSLTGVDEKLFF	TGTGCCAGCAGTTTAACGGGGGTGGATGAAAAACTGTTTTTT
TRBV20-1	TRBD1	TRBJ2-3	NA	CSADRAADTQYF	TGCAGTGCGGACAGGGCTGCAGATACGCAGTATTTT
TRBV29-1	TRBD2	TRBJ2-1	few	CSVENPGLAGFNEQFF	TGCAGCGTTGAAAACCCGGGACTAGCGGGGTTCAATGAGCAGTTCTTC
TRBV29-1	TRBD2	TRBJ2-7	many	CSVDLAGEQYF	TGCAGCGTTGATCTAGCGGGCGAGCAGTACTTC
TRBV29-1	NA	TRBJ2-3	few	CSLDRGDTQYF	TGCAGCCTAGATAGAGGTGATACGCAGTATTTT
TRBV10-3	NA	TRBJ2-7	few	CAISESKQSLRYF	TGTGCCATCAGTGAGTCGAAACAGTCCCTCAGGTACTTC
TRBV28	TRBD1	TRBJ2-5	few	CASSSSGQGRETQYF	TGTGCCAGCAGCTCCTCCGGACAGGGACGAGAGACCCAGTACTTC
TRBV11-1	NA	TRBJ2-5	NA	CASSFRGPPRETQYF	TGTGCCAGCAGCTTCAGGGGCCCCCCGCGGGAGACCCAGTACTTC
TRBV14	NA	TRBJ2-5	few	CASSQRLGVETQYF	TGTGCCAGCAGCCAAAGACTAGGGGTGGAGACCCAGTACTTC
TRBV5-1	NA	TRBJ2-7	NA	CASETAPYEQYF	TGCGCCAGCGAGACAGCGCCCTACGAGCAGTACTTC
TRBV14	NA	TRBJ2-5	few	CASSHGWGKSNQETQYF	TGTGCCAGCAGCCATGGGTGGGGGAAAAGTAATCAAGAGACCCAGTACTTC
TRBV7-2	TRBD1	TRBJ1-6	NA	CASSLVLWDRVSPLHF	TGTGCCAGCAGCTTAGTACTGTGGGACAGGGTTTCACCCCTCCACTTT
TRBV4-1	NA	TRBJ2-1	NA	CASSQGPREQFF	TGCGCCAGCAGCCAAGGACCGCGGGAGCAGTTCTTC
TRBV6-2/TRBV6-3	NA	TRBJ2-5	NA	CASGAAKETQYF	TGTGCCAGCGGGGCAGCTAAAGAGACCCAGTACTTC
TRBV4-2	TRBD2	TRBJ2-1	few	CASSLPPTGLALNEQFF	TGTGCCAGCAGCCTCCCGCCAACGGGACTAGCTCTCAATGAGCAGTTCTTC
TRBV5-1	NA	TRBJ2-3	NA	CASSLKRSGSDTQYF	TGCGCCAGCAGCTTGAAGCGGTCAGGCTCAGATACGCAGTATTTT
TRBV20-1	NA	TRBJ2-3	NA	CSAAPGLSPRTDTQYF	TGCAGTGCTGCGCCGGGACTTTCCCCCCGCACAGATACGCAGTATTTT
TRBV5-1	TRBD2	TRBJ2-7	NA	CASSPTGTSGTTYEQYF	TGCGCCAGCAGTCCCACCGGGACTAGCGGAACTACCTACGAGCAGTACTTC
TRBV4-1	NA	TRBJ1-5	NA	CASSQVSGVNQPQHF	TGCGCCAGCAGCCAAGTGTCAGGGGTTAATCAGCCCCAGCATTTT
TRBV7-6	TRBD1	TRBJ2-4	NA	CASSRTGSTYGQYF	TGTGCCAGCAGCAGGACAGGGTCCACGTATGGGCAGTACTTC
TRBV5-6	NA	TRBJ2-7	NA	CASSRRREQYF	TGTGCCAGCAGCCGGAGGCGCGAGCAGTACTTC
TRBV9	NA	TRBJ1-5	NA	CASSVESGTPQHF	TGTGCCAGCAGCGTAGAATCGGGGACGCCCCAGCATTTT
TRBV7-9	TRBD1	TRBJ2-7	NA	CASSDRDRGVYEQYF	TGTGCCAGCAGCGACCGGGACAGGGGTGTTTACGAGCAGTACTTC
TRBV20-1	TRBD2	TRBJ2-1	many	CSARSHREAGNEQFF	TGCAGTGCTAGATCGCATCGGGAGGCGGGCAATGAGCAGTTCTTC
TRBV27	NA	TRBJ2-1	once	CASTLALGNEQFF	TGTGCCAGCACCCTTGCCTTAGGAAATGAGCAGTTCTTC
TRBV6-2/TRBV6-3	NA	TRBJ1-2	NA	CASSLTLRSNNYGYTF	TGTGCCAGCAGTCTCACACTTCGTTCCAATAACTATGGCTACACCTTC